Detailed here is one T cell receptor (beta chain). Antigen unknown. A single record per CDR3 protein comes from TCRdb applying MiXCR to the 5' RACE reads. The data hold over 400,000 distinct CDR3 sequences, with 20% to 30% observed a single time. The data belong to a study of T-cell memory formation after mild COVID-19. Study details: In these data, TCR clusters were largely donor specific. Broader study findings: Researchers could not confirm that second-wave clones peaking on day 37 targeted SARS-CoV-2.

V lost 2 bases and J lost 0, with 26 bases in between. The CDR3 is 21 residues long. Germline assignment: CDR1 MNHEY and CDR2 SVGAGI. The source is an adult woman who had mild COVID-19 (a few samples of this study predate the infection). Cell type and time point are not known. The sample comprised PBMCs or a T cell subset sorted from them (not recorded which). The V call is TRBV6-5, the J call TRBJ2-4; D remains unclear. CDR3 bases: TGTGCCAGCAGTTACCCCCCAGGCGTGGTCCAAGGGCTACTAGCCAAAAACATTCAGTACTTC. Protein sequence: CASSYPPGVVQGLLAKNIQYF.